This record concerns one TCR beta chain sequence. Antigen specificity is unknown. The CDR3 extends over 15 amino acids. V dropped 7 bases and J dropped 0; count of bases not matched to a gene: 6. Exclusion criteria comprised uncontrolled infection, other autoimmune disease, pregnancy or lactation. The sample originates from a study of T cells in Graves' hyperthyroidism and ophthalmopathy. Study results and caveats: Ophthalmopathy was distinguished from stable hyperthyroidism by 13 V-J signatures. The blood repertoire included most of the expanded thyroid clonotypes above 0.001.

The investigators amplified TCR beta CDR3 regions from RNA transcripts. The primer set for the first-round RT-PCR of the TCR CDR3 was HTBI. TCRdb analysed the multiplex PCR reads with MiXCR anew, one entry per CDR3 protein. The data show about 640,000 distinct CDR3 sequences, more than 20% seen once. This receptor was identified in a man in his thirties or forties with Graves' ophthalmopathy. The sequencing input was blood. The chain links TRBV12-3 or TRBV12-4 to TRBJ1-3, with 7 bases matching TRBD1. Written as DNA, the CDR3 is TGTGCCAGCACCAGGACAGGACGCTCTGGAAACACCATATATTTT. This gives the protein CASTRTGRSGNTIYF.